The clone carrying this T cell receptor beta chain was found a few times. The antigen is undetermined. The CDR3 length is 15 residues. V was pared by 3 bases and J by 4 bases, with 14 bases between. Per the germline V gene, CDR1 is SGHRS and CDR2 is YFSETQ. This entry belongs to a study of cytomegalovirus exposure and HLA in healthy donors. Primers for the PCR totalled 60 Vbeta and 13 Jbeta. Clones were sequenced by immunoSEQ multiplex PCR, and TCRdb holds only the in-frame ones, with some missing. The sample lists a few hundred thousand clones, about 80% occurring once. Study conclusions and caveats: Relative to the approximately 670-donor mean, N-insertions were reportedly fewer in an Asian-associated ancestry cluster in a later analysis. Later analysis showed TCR association rates varying by HLA locus, highest for DRB1 and lowest for HLA-C. There were 160 or so TCR beta chains listed as cytomegalovirus-associated.

Sequencing was done on a sample of PBMCs. The chain couples TRBV5-1 to TRBJ2-1; no clear D. The clonotype originates from a man aged 35-49 years in good health and CMV-seronegative. CDR3 sequence: CASSSPLRSYNEQFF. CDR3 coding DNA: TGCGCCAGCAGCTCCCCTCTTAGGAGTTACAATGAGCAGTTCTTC. Supplemented by reference TRBV5-1 and TRBJ2-1, the full variable domain reads KAGVTQTPRYLIKTRGQQVTLSCSPISGHRSVSWYQQTPGQGLQFLFEYFSETQRNKGNFPGRFSGRQFSNSRSEMNVSTLELGDSALYLCASSSPLRSYNEQFFGPGTRLTVL.